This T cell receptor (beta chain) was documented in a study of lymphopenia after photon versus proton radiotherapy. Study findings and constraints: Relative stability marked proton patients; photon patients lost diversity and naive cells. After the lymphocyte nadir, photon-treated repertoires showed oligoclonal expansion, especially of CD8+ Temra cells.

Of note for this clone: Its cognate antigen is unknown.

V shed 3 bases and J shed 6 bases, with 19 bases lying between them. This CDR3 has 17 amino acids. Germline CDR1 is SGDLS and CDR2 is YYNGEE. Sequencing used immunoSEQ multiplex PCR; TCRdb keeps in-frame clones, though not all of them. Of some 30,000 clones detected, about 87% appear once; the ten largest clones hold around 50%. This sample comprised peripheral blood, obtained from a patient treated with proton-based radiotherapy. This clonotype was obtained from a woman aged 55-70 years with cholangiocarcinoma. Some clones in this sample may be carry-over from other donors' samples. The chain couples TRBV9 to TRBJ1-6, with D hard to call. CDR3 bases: TGTGCCAGCAGCGCGCTAGAAGGCCCTCGGGTTAATTCACCCCTCCACTTT. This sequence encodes CASSALEGPRVNSPLHF.